This T cell receptor (beta chain) was sequenced for a study of CD8+CD57+ T cells in acquired aplastic anemia. Study-wide background: Average DNA yield from sorted CD4+ and CD8+ cells was approximately 3 ug.

The template for TCR beta VDJ and CDR3 sequence profiling was genomic DNA. MiXCR, run by TCRdb on the reads, gives a single entry per CDR3 protein. The data hold fewer than 100,000 distinct CDR3 sequences, with 40% to 55% observed a single time. Germline CDR1 and CDR2: SGHAT and FQNNGV. There are 14 residues in the CDR3. The germline V and J ends were trimmed by 2 bases and 5 bases, with 13 bases remaining between them. The clonotype comes from a human donor in good health, serving as a control. The sequenced sample consisted of sorted CD4+, CD8+, or CD8+CD57+ T cells (not recorded which) from PBMCs. V is TRBV11-2 and J is TRBJ2-7, with unresolved D. CDR3 DNA: TGTGCCAGCAGCTTATCTGGGGTTGGTGACGAGCAGTACTTC. Translated, it gives CASSLSGVGDEQYF.